This record covers a single T cell receptor (beta chain). The antigen it recognizes is unknown. No quality values exist for individual bases; no much larger clone is one base distant. The time point tag for this specimen amounts to: cells obtained before transplantation from donor or recipient. CD3+CD4+ and CD3+CD8+ populations were FACS-sorted from unstimulated pre-transplant donor and recipient cells taken from spleen or lymph nodes. V loses 1 base of germline sequence and J loses 0 bases, and the interval between the two ends is 7 bases. For CDR1 and CDR2, the germline V gene lists MNHNS and SASEGT. From its cysteine to its phenylalanine, the CDR3 spans 14 amino acids. Only CDR3 DNA is held: 42 bases, read in frame from base 1. The library came from the immunoSEQ multiplex PCR assay. For most patients, genomic DNA was isolated with the Qiagen DNeasy Blood and Tissue Kit and shipped frozen to Adaptive Biotechnologies for TCR sequencing. High-throughput TCR-beta CDR3 sequencing of genomic DNA from most patients was performed by Adaptive Biotechnologies. Turning to the authors' computational methods: TCR sequencing data for approximately 17 patients were retrieved from Adaptive's ImmunoSEQ software; a few other patients were processed with MiXCR and VDJtools. To correct CD4 versus CD8 sorting errors, any sequence found in both subsets at a frequency ratio below 5:1 was removed. Because the origin of CDR3 nucleotide sequences shared between donor and recipient could not be assigned, those sequences were removed. At least 2-fold expansion over unstimulated cells and a minimum CFSE-low frequency of 0.002% (template counts) or 0.001% (read counts) were required for clones to be classified as alloreactive. A clone was considered mappable if detected in the sequenced pre-transplant spleen, lymph node, or MLR CFSE-low populations of the donor or recipient. Cumulative frequency of alloreactive clones was calculated as a percentage of all sequences weighted by copy number. Here the immuneACCESS table is served through TCRdb, limited to in-frame sequences with V and J called. Missing clones are a known gap in these copies; in checked studies unresolved V genes cover under half, and the rest lacks a known reason. V and J calls and clone size come straight from that table; D and trimming were deduced from the DNA. This sample comprises tens of thousands of clones, approximately 92% of them detected only once. Approximately 1% of the sample rests with the top ten.

The sample is drawn from a study of graft-versus-host responses after intestinal transplantation (dated by TCRdb to the early 2020s). For the study in its entirety: Recipients received multivisceral, liver-intestinal, or isolated intestinal transplants. After intestinal transplantation, graft-versus-host and host-versus-graft alloreactive T cell clones were followed in the graft, circulation and bone marrow using bulk TCR-beta CDR3 sequencing. Rather than going through the commercial service, samples from three later patients were sequenced in-house on an Illumina MiSeq and processed with MiXCR. Anti-thymocyte globulin induction was given to all recipients, followed by maintenance tacrolimus and steroids for 2 to 4 years. To identify alloreactive clones, pre-transplant mixed lymphocyte reaction products were sequenced and then compared with unstimulated pre-transplant donor and recipient T cells. Of the approximately 25 intestinal transplant recipients enrolled in the cohort, one of whom was a retransplant, a few patients without pretransplant specimens were excluded. A peak of at least 4% donor T cells among recipient peripheral blood mononuclear cells was the definition used for donor T cell macrochimerism.

On the study overall, not on this receptor specifically: Conclusions were limited by the relatively low number and heterogeneity of intestinal transplant patients. GvH clones were found in recipient bone marrow, and some of the GvH clones appeared earlier in ileal mucosa or blood, which is consistent with an intestinal mucosal origin. In the allografts of patients with donor T cell macrochimerism, GvH to HvG T cell clonal ratios were high. Early after transplant, peak levels of circulating GvH clones were associated with declines in HvG clones.

Specimen: unstimulated CD8+ T cells sorted from spleen or lymph node cells, collected before transplant. The clonotype was recovered from a human donor who was the organ donor for an intestinal transplant. The V and J genes are TRBV6-1 and TRBJ2-7; perhaps TRBD1 is the D gene, with 5 bases matching. This receptor has the CDR3 CASSEVGPSYEQYF. The nucleotides are TGTGCCAGCAGTGAAGTGGGGCCCTCCTACGAGCAGTACTTC.